This TCR beta chain emerged from a study of T cells in Graves' hyperthyroidism and ophthalmopathy. Diagnoses were made from clinical symptoms, serum measures (thyroxine and TRAb), thyroid ultrasound and orbital computed tomography. Sample collection date corresponds to first hyperthyroidism diagnosis, prior to any ophthalmopathy symptoms. As for this clonotype: Its antigen remains unidentified.

RNA transcripts gave rise to amplified TCR beta CDR3 regions. First-round RT-PCR with HTBI primers amplified the TCR CDR3 region. Each CDR3 protein gets one entry after TCRdb re-called the multiplex PCR reads with MiXCR. The table lists about 270,000 distinct CDR3 sequences, less than 30% of them singletons, with 25% to 30% in the top ten. CDR3 length: 16 amino acids. Trimming pared 6 bases from V and 5 bases from J, leaving 20 bases between. The germline V gene encodes CDR1 MDHEN and CDR2 SYDVKM. Findings of the study overall: Among clonotypes expanded in thyroid above 0.001, most were also found in blood.

This chain connects TRBV28 to TRBJ1-5, with D tentatively TRBD1 (6 bases). Sequenced: blood. The sequence derives from a middle-aged man with Graves' hyperthyroidism that later progressed to Graves' ophthalmopathy. CDR3 residues: CASSPTPDSRDQPQHF. The CDR3 nucleotides are TGTGCCAGCAGCCCCACCCCGGACAGTAGGGATCAGCCCCAGCATTTT.